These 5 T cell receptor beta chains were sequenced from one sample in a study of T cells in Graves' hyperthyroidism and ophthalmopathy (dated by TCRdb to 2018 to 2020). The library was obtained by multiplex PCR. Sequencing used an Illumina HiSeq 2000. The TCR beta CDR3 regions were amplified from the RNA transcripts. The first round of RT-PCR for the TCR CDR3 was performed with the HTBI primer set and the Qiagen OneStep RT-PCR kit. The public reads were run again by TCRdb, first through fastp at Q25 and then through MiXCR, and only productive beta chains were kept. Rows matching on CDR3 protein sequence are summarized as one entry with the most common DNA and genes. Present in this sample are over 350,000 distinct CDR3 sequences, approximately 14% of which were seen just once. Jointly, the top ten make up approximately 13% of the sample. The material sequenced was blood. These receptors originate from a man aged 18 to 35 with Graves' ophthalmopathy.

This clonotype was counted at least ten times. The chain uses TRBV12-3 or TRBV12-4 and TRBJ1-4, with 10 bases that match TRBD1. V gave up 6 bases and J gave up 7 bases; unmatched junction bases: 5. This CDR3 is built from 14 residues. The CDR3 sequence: CASRPGTGVEKLFF. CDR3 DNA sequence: TGTGCCAGCAGGCCCGGGACAGGGGTTGAAAAACTGTTTTTT.

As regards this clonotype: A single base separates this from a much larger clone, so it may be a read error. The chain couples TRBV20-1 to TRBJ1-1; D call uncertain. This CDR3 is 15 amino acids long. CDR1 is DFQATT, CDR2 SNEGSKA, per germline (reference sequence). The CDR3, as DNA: TGCAGTGCTAGAGATCAGGAGGGCCTGAGGACTGAAGCTTCCTTT. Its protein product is CSARDQEGLRTEASF.

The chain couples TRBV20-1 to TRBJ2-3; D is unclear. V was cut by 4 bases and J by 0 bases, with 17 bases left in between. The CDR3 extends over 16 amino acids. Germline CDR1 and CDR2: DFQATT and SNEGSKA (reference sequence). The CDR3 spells CSAIPDKASSTDTQYF. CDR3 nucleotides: TGCAGTGCTATCCCCGACAAGGCCTCTAGCACAGATACGCAGTATTTT.

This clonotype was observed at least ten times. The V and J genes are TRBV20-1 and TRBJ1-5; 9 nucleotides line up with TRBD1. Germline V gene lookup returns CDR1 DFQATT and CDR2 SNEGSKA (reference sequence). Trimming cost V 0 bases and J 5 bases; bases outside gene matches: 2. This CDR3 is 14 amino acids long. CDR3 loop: CSARDGTGHQPQHF. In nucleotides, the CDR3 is TGCAGTGCTAGAGATGGGACAGGGCATCAGCCCCAGCATTTT.

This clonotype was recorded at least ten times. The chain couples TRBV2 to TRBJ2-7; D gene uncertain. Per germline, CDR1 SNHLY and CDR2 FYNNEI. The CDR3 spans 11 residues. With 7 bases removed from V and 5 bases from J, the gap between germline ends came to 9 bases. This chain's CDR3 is CASIYGNEQYF. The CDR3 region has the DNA TGTGCCAGCATTTATGGAAACGAGCAGTACTTC.